The present T cell receptor beta chain was sequenced within a study of T cell repertoires in cytomegalovirus infection. CDR3 length: 12 amino acids. Germline assignment: CDR1 SGHAT and CDR2 FQNNGV. Trimming left V 3 bases short and J 8 bases short, with 8 bases between. TCRdb analysed the reads with MiXCR anew, one entry per CDR3 protein. The table includes 500,000 to 600,000 distinct CDR3 sequences, about 17% detected once. This clonotype has ten or more counts. Sequenced sample: CD8+ T cells from PBMCs. This clonotype was obtained from a human donor in good health (CMV status not recorded). Some clones in this sample may be carry-over from other donors' samples. This chain connects TRBV11-2 to TRBJ2-1, with D possibly matching TRBD1 (6 bases). Written as DNA, the CDR3 is TGTGCCAGCAGCTTCGGACAGTATGAGCAGTTCTTC. Its protein is CASSFGQYEQFF.